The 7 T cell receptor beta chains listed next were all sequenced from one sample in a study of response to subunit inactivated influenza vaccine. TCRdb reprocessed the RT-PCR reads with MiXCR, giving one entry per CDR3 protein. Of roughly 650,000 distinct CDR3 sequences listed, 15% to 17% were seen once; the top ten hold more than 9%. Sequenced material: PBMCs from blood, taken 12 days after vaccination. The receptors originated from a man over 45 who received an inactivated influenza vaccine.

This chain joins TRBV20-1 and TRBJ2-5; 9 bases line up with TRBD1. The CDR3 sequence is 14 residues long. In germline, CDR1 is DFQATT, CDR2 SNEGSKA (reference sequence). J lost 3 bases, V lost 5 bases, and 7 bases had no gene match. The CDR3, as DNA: TGCAGTGCTGAGGCCGACAGGGGGAAAGAGACCCAGTACTTC. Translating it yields CSAEADRGKETQYF.

CDR3 in amino acids: CASSYDSAQQYF. The CDR3 DNA sequence: TGTGCCAGCAGCTACGACTCTGCCCAGCAGTACTTC. The V gene is TRBV7-6, the J gene TRBJ2-7; D unresolved. This CDR3 is built from 12 residues. V gave up 4 bases and J gave up 8 bases, with 12 bases separating them. Germline values: CDR1 SGHVS, CDR2 FNYEAQ.

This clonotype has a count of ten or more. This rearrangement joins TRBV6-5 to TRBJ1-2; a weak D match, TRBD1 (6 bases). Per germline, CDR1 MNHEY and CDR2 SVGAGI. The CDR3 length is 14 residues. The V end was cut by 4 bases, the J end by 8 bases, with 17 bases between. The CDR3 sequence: CASSSPVGGNGYTF. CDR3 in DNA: TGTGCCAGCAGTTCCCCCGTTGGGGGCAACGGCTACACCTTC.

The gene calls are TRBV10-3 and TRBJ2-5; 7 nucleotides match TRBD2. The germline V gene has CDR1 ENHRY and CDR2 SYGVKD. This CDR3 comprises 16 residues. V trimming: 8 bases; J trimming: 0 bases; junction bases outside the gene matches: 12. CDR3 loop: CAISLSGTKYQETQYF. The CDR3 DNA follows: TGTGCCATCTCGCTCAGCGGGACGAAGTACCAAGAGACCCAGTACTTC.

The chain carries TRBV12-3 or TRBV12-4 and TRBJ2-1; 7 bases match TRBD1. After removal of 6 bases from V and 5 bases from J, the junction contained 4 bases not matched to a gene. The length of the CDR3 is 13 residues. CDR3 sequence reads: CASSLQGNNEQFF. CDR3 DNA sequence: TGTGCCAGCAGCTTACAGGGGAACAATGAGCAGTTCTTC.

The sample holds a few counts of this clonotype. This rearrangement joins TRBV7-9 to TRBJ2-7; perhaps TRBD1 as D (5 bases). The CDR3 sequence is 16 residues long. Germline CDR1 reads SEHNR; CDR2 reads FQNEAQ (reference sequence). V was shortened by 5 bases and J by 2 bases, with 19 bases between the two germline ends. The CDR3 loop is CASSNSDRRKTYEQYF. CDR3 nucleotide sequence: TGTGCCAGCAGCAACTCCGACAGAAGGAAAACCTACGAGCAGTACTTC.

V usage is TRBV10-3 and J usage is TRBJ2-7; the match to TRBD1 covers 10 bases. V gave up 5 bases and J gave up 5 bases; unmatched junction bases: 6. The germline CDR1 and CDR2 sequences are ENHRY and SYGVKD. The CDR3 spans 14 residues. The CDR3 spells CAISNRDRGDEQYF. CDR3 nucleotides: TGTGCCATCAGTAACCGGGACAGGGGCGACGAGCAGTACTTC.